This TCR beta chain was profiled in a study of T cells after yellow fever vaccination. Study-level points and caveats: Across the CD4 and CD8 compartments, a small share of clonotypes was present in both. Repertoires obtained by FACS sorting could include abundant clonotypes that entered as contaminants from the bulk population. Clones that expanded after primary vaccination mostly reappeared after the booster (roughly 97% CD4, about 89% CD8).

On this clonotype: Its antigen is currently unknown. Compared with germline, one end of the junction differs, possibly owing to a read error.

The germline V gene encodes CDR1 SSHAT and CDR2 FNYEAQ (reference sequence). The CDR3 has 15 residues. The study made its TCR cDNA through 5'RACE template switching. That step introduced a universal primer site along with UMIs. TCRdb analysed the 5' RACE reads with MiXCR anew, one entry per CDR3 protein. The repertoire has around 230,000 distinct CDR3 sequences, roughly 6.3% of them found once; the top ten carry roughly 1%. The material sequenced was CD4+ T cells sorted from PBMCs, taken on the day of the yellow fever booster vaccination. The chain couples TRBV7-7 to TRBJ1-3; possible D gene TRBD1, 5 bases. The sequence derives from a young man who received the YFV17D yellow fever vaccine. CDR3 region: CASSLPSGPGNTIYF. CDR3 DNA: TGTGCTAGCAGCTTGCCGTCAGGGCCTGGAAACACCATATATTTT. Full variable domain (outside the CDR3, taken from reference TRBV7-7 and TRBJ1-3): GAGVSQSPRYKVTKRGQDVTLRCDPISSHATLYWYQQALGQGPEFLTYFNYEAQPDKSGLPSDRFSAERPEGSISTLTIQRTEQRDSAMYRCASSLPSGPGNTIYFGEGSWLTVV.